Listed below are T cell receptor beta chains from one sample, sequenced in a study of blood T cell repertoires in COVID-19. Clones were read by immunoSEQ multiplex PCR, and TCRdb kept only the in-frame ones, dropping some. The table has approximately 200,000 clones, about 80% seen once. Sequencing was carried out using peripheral blood. These TCRs come from a woman aged 55-75 years with acute or convalescent COVID-19. The CDR3 runs from the conserved cysteine through the conserved F or W. A D gene is named only where the DNA matches it firmly. A clone size is listed for some rows: how often the clone was seen (once, few, many), or a class if it is expanded.

CDR3 DNA,CDR3 protein,D gene,V gene,J gene,clone size
TGTGCCAGCAGCCTCCCCACAGGGACAGGGCGGAATTCACCCCTCCACTTT,CASSLPTGTGRNSPLHF,TRBD1,TRBV4-2,TRBJ1-6,NA
TGTGCCAGCACTGGTTTCGGGACCCAGTACTTC,CASTGFGTQYF,NA,TRBV2,TRBJ2-5,NA
TGTGCCAGCAGTTTGGGGGACAGGGTTAACACTGAAGCTTTCTTT,CASSLGDRVNTEAFF,TRBD1,TRBV28,TRBJ1-1,NA
TGCGCCAGCAGCTTGGTGAGCGGGGGGGCCCTAGATACGCAGTATTTT,CASSLVSGGALDTQYF,TRBD2,TRBV5-1,TRBJ2-3,NA
TGTGCCAGCAGCTTAGGGGCTAGCGGGAGCAATGAGCAGTTCTTC,CASSLGASGSNEQFF,TRBD2,TRBV11-3,TRBJ2-1,NA
TGCGCCAGCAGCCAATCTAGCGGGGGGGCCGGGTACCAAGAGACCCAGTACTTC,CASSQSSGGAGYQETQYF,TRBD2,TRBV4-1,TRBJ2-5,NA
TGTGCCTGGAGTGCTACTAGCGGACGGTTCACAGATACGCAGTATTTT,CAWSATSGRFTDTQYF,TRBD2,TRBV30,TRBJ2-3,NA
TGCGCCAGCAGCCTAAATACAGGGGGCGTGGATGAAAAACTGTTTTTT,CASSLNTGGVDEKLFF,TRBD1,TRBV5-1,TRBJ1-4,NA
TGCGCCAGCAGCCCAGAGAGGCGACAGGGGGCCGTTGGCTACACCTTC,CASSPERRQGAVGYTF,TRBD1,TRBV5-1,TRBJ1-2,NA
TGTGCCAGCAGCACATGGACAGGGGTTAACAACGAGCAGTACTTC,CASSTWTGVNNEQYF,TRBD1,TRBV5-4,TRBJ2-7,NA
TGTGCCAGCAGTGAAGAGGGGCGCACTGAAGCTTTCTTT,CASSEEGRTEAFF,NA,TRBV2,TRBJ1-1,once
TGTGCCAGCAGCTTCTGGGGAGGGGCCAACTACAATGAGCAGTTCTTC,CASSFWGGANYNEQFF,TRBD2,TRBV7-2,TRBJ2-1,NA
TGTGCCAGCAGTGAATTAGGGGGCGGAACAGATACGCAGTATTTT,CASSELGGGTDTQYF,TRBD1,TRBV2,TRBJ2-3,NA
TGTGCCAGCAGCGGAGGTTGGGGACGTCTTCCGGGGGAGGCTTTCTTT,CASSGGWGRLPGEAFF,NA,TRBV6-6,TRBJ1-1,NA
TGTGCCAGCGGCAGGGGATTTGCATGGTGGGAGCAGTACTTC,CASGRGFAWWEQYF,NA,TRBV28,TRBJ2-7,NA
TGTGCCAGTTGGGAGCAGGGAGGTGGCTACACCTTC,CASWEQGGGYTF,NA,TRBV6-5,TRBJ1-2,NA
TGTGCCCTTGGACAGACTGCCTACGAGCAGTACTTC,CALGQTAYEQYF,NA,TRBV19,TRBJ2-7,once
TGCGCCAGCAGCTCCGGGGGGCTTACAGAAAACACCATATATTTT,CASSSGGLTENTIYF,NA,TRBV5-1,TRBJ1-3,NA
TGTGCCAGCAGTGAAATCCCTAGTGGTAACTATGGCTACACCTTC,CASSEIPSGNYGYTF,NA,TRBV2,TRBJ1-2,NA
TGTGCCAGCAGTGAAGTGGCAGGGCTGAACACTGAAGCTTTCTTT,CASSEVAGLNTEAFF,NA,TRBV2,TRBJ1-1,NA
TGTGCCTGGCGGGGGTCTGGAAACACCATATATTTT,CAWRGSGNTIYF,NA,TRBV30,TRBJ1-3,NA
TGTGCCAGAAGCCCTAGAGGACAGCCTAACTATGGCTACACCTTC,CARSPRGQPNYGYTF,NA,TRBV5-3,TRBJ1-2,NA
TGTGCCAGTAGTATAGAGGCTAGTCGTTCCTACAATGAGCAGTTCTTC,CASSIEASRSYNEQFF,NA,TRBV19,TRBJ2-1,NA